One and the same sample provided the 23 T cell receptor beta chains below, sequenced in a study of identical twins. TCRdb independently ran MiXCR on the 5' RACE reads; one entry per CDR3 protein. This sample yields roughly 630,000 distinct CDR3 sequences, of which just over 7% are seen a single time; about 1.6% belongs to the top ten. The same sample was also studied in work on yellow fever vaccine responses in identical twins.

Sequenced input: PBMCs. All receptors derive from a woman aged 18-29 years in good health.

This clonotype occurred many times. The chain couples TRBV5-1 to TRBJ2-5; perhaps TRBD2 as D (5 bases). The CDR3 loop spans 16 amino acids. Trimming removed 0 bases from V and 4 bases from J, with 16 bases in between. Germline CDR1 SGHRS, CDR2 YFSETQ. CDR3 in amino acids: CASSLAGGSVGETQYF. CDR3 in DNA: TGCGCCAGCAGCTTGGCTGGCGGTAGCGTAGGAGAGACCCAGTACTTC.

The chain uses TRBV24-1 and TRBJ2-7, with 13 positions matching TRBD2. The CDR3 extends over 15 amino acids. From germline, CDR1 is KGHDR and CDR2 SFDVKD. J lost 2 bases, V lost 5 bases, and 2 bases had no gene match. The CDR3 nucleotides are TGTGCCACCAGTGGGGGGACTAGCGGGACCTACGAGCAGTACTTC. Encoded protein: CATSGGTSGTYEQYF.

The V gene is TRBV4-1, the J gene TRBJ2-1; D not resolved. The CDR3 has 16 residues. Germline lookup yields CDR1 MGHRA and CDR2 YSYEKL. V was pared by 1 base and J by 6 bases, with 16 bases between. This CDR3 is CASSQAGLKSSNEQFF. The CDR3 DNA is TGCGCCAGCAGCCAAGCCGGGCTGAAAAGCTCCAATGAGCAGTTCTTC.

This clonotype came up many times. The rearrangement uses TRBV12-3 or TRBV12-4 and TRBJ1-2, with TRBD1 matching 8 bases. After removal of 5 bases from V and 4 bases from J, the junction contained 6 bases not matched to a gene. There are 14 residues in the CDR3. CDR3 residues: CASSPTGAAYGYTF. The DNA of the CDR3 is TGTGCCAGCAGTCCGACAGGGGCCGCCTATGGCTACACCTTC.

This clonotype was recorded a few times. The V and J genes are TRBV5-1 and TRBJ2-3; a possible D gene is TRBD1 (6 bases). Trimming left V 0 bases short and J 2 bases short, with 13 bases between. Germline V gives CDR1 SGHRS, CDR2 YFSETQ. This CDR3 has 16 residues. This chain's CDR3 is CASSLDRVGATDTQYF. Here the CDR3 DNA reads TGCGCCAGCAGCTTGGACAGGGTTGGGGCCACAGATACGCAGTATTTT.

In its sample, this clonotype was seen a few times. V and J are TRBV12-3 or TRBV12-4 and TRBJ2-3, with TRBD2 as a possible D gene (6 bases). This CDR3 spans 15 amino acids. V shed 6 bases and J shed 2 bases, with 15 bases lying between them. This CDR3 is CASSRPGTLTDTQYF. CDR3 bases: TGTGCCAGCAGCCGACCCGGGACTCTCACAGATACGCAGTATTTT.

This clonotype has a handful of counts. This chain joins TRBV6-5 and TRBJ2-2; D not resolved. Trimming removed 5 bases from V and 7 bases from J, with 20 bases in between. The CDR3 length is 16 residues. Germline values: CDR1 MNHEY, CDR2 SVGAGI. The DNA of the CDR3 is TGTGCCAGCAGTAACTTCGGACCCGTGCGAAACGGGGAGCTGTTTTTT. Translating gives CASSNFGPVRNGELFF.

This clonotype was seen many times. The chain recombines TRBV3-1 with TRBJ2-1; D gene uncertain. V was shortened by 1 base and J by 2 bases, with 15 bases between the two germline ends. The CDR3 consists of 17 residues. CDR1 and CDR2 (germline): LGHDT, YNNKEL (reference sequence). CDR3 nucleotides: TGTGCCAGCAGCCAAGTGACTCGGCGGCTAGCCTACAATGAGCAGTTCTTC. It yields the protein CASSQVTRRLAYNEQFF.

J is TRBJ2-5 and V is TRBV12-3 or TRBV12-4, with D uncertain. CDR3 length: 15 residues. V lost 5 bases and J lost 5, with 18 bases in between. CDR3 bases: TGTGCCAGCAGTCCGTCCGTTAAGGTGGAGGAGACCCAGTACTTC. Encoded protein: CASSPSVKVEETQYF.

This clonotype was recorded a few times. This chain joins TRBV5-5 and TRBJ2-7, with TRBD1 matching 7 bases. J was trimmed by 3 bases and V by 6 bases; bases with no gene match: 18. CDR1 and CDR2 (germline): SGHKS, YYEKEE (reference sequence). CDR3 length: 17 amino acids. As DNA, the CDR3 is TGTGCCAGCACCCCTTTTTTTGCCAGGGGGAAACTCTACGAGCAGTACGTC. Amino acid sequence: CASTPFFARGKLYEQYV.

This clonotype was counted many times. The chain recombines TRBV5-1 with TRBJ1-1; TRBD1 might be the D (5 bases). The V gene's germline CDR1 is SGHRS and CDR2 YFSETQ. The CDR3 totals 13 residues. The germline V and J ends were trimmed by 4 bases and 2 bases, with 9 bases remaining between them. DNA of the CDR3: TGCGCCAGCAGCATGGGACTCAACACTGAAGCTTTCTTT. This encodes CASSMGLNTEAFF.

The CDR3 bases are TGTGCCAGTAGTATCGGTCAGGGACGGGAGTTATCCTACGAGCAGTACTTC. It translates to CASSIGQGRELSYEQYF. V usage is TRBV19 and J usage is TRBJ2-7, with D possibly matching TRBD2 (6 bases). Germline loops: CDR1 LNHDA, CDR2 SQIVND (reference sequence). V lost 3 bases and J lost 1, with 19 bases in between. CDR3 size: 17 residues.

There are many counts of this clonotype. V and J are TRBV12-3 or TRBV12-4 and TRBJ1-2, with D unclear. This CDR3 is built from 15 residues. V was pared by 5 bases and J by 6 bases, with 19 bases between. This CDR3 reads CASSRRLGSPHGYTF. The CDR3 DNA is TGTGCCAGCAGTCGACGACTCGGTAGTCCGCATGGCTACACCTTC.

V gene TRBV19 combines with J gene TRBJ2-1; a possible D gene is TRBD2 (6 bases). Trimming cost V 3 bases and J 7 bases, with 13 bases left between them. CDR1 is LNHDA, CDR2 SQIVND, per germline (reference sequence). The CDR3 has 14 residues. The CDR3 DNA is TGTGCCAGTAGTATCGGGACTTCGAGGAATGAGCAGTTCTTC. Translated: CASSIGTSRNEQFF.

This clonotype was observed many times. The rearrangement links TRBV24-1 to TRBJ2-1; TRBD1 agrees at 9 bases. Trimming took 3 bases from V and 5 from J; bases not matched to a gene: 7. CDR3 length equals 16 residues. The germline V gene has CDR1 KGHDR and CDR2 SFDVKD. As DNA, the CDR3 is TGTGCCACCAGTGATCCCGGGACAGGGAAGGACAATGAGCAGTTCTTC. Translation gives CATSDPGTGKDNEQFF.

This clonotype was seen many times. This chain uses TRBV4-1 with TRBJ1-1, with 10 bases that match TRBD1. This CDR3 comprises 18 residues. Trimming removed 0 bases from V and 8 bases from J; junction bases left unmatched: 15. In germline, CDR1 is MGHRA, CDR2 YSYEKL. The DNA of the CDR3 is TGCGCCAGCAGCCAAGATTCGACAGGGGGCACGGTCCGCGAGGAAGCTTTCTTT. Protein sequence: CASSQDSTGGTVREEAFF.

In its sample, this clonotype was seen a few times. The J gene is TRBJ2-3, the V gene TRBV24-1; a weak D match, TRBD2 (6 bases). V was trimmed by 9 bases and J by 10 bases, leaving 16 bases between them. There are 12 residues in the CDR3. CDR1 is KGHDR and CDR2 is SFDVKD in the germline V gene. This CDR3 reads CATGSGTLSQYF. The CDR3 nucleotides are TGTGCCACCGGATCCGGGACTCTTTCGCAGTATTTT.

V gene TRBV11-2 combines with J gene TRBJ1-2; 7 bases map to TRBD1. The V segment lost 4 bases and the J segment 8 bases; nucleotides outside the gene matches: 7. Germline CDR1 reads SGHAT; CDR2 reads FQNNGV. The CDR3 runs to 13 residues. CDR3 sequence reads: CASSSGQARGYTF. For the CDR3, the DNA is TGTGCCAGCAGCTCCGGACAGGCCCGGGGCTACACCTTC.

This clonotype was observed a few times. The gene calls are TRBV7-2 and TRBJ1-1; no reliable D call. Germline assignment: CDR1 SGHTA and CDR2 FQGNSA. Between the trimmed V and J ends, which lost 8 bases and 10 bases, there was a span of 26 bases. The CDR3 totals 15 residues. The CDR3 DNA follows: TGTGCCAGCTTGGTAGAGCGGATACCGACGAAAGGAGCTTTCTTT. Translated: CASLVERIPTKGAFF.

This clonotype was found a few times. J is TRBJ2-2 and V is TRBV7-9, with D possibly being TRBD1 (5 bases). V lost 8 bases and J 0 bases, leaving 7 bases between the germline ends. The CDR3 loop spans 13 amino acids. Looked up from germline, CDR1 is SEHNR and CDR2 is FQNEAQ (reference sequence). In DNA form, the CDR3 reads TGTGCCAGCCGGACATCGAACACCGGGGAGCTGTTTTTT. Protein: CASRTSNTGELFF.

This chain uses TRBV2 with TRBJ1-1; tentatively, D is TRBD1 (5 bases). The CDR3 is 15 amino acids. CDR1 and CDR2 from the germline V gene are SNHLY and FYNNEI. Trimming stripped 2 bases from V and 3 bases from J, with 13 bases between. CDR3 coding DNA: TGTGCCAGCAGTGAATACGGGCAGGGCTACACTGAAGCTTTCTTT. It yields the protein CASSEYGQGYTEAFF.

This clonotype came up a few times. CDR3 in amino acids: CASSHTGGGYGEQFF. The CDR3 nucleotides read TGTGCCAGCAGTCACACAGGGGGCGGTTATGGTGAGCAGTTCTTC. V gene TRBV6-5 combines with J gene TRBJ2-1, with TRBD1 identical over 9 bases. The CDR3 covers 15 residues. The germline CDR1 and CDR2 sequences are MNHEY and SVGAGI. Germline trimming cut 5 bases from V and 9 bases from J; bases unmatched to any gene: 11.

The chain couples TRBV11-2 to TRBJ2-1; D possibly corresponds to TRBD1 (6 bases). In germline, CDR1 is SGHAT, CDR2 FQNNGV. This CDR3 contains 11 residues. Trimming pared 1 base from V and 15 bases from J, leaving 10 bases between. In DNA, the CDR3 is TGTGCCAGCAGCTTAGGAGGGGGTAGGTTCTTC. It translates to CASSLGGGRFF.